These 18 T cell receptor beta chains originate from one sample sequenced in a study of early T cells in non-severe SARS-CoV-2 infection. TCRdb itself ran the 5' RACE reads through MiXCR, one entry per CDR3 protein. The sample contains approximately 120,000 distinct CDR3 sequences, more than 12% of which appear only once. Sequenced material: whole blood. The origin of the receptors is an adult who was a healthcare worker with PCR-confirmed SARS-CoV-2 infection or an uninfected control (not recorded which).

This chain links TRBV12-3 or TRBV12-4 with TRBJ2-3; a possible D gene is TRBD1 (6 bases). Trimming left V 5 bases short and J 2 bases short, with 14 bases between. This CDR3 has 15 residues. In DNA, the CDR3 is TGTGCCAGCAGTCCACCGGGACATTTCACAGATACGCAGTATTTT. It codes for CASSPPGHFTDTQYF.

The chain carries TRBV7-2 and TRBJ1-1; 8 bases match TRBD1. CDR1 SGHTA and CDR2 FQGNSA come from the germline V gene. The CDR3 loop spans 15 amino acids. V lost 5 bases, J lost 5 bases, and 10 bases stayed unmatched. The chain's CDR3 is CASSPFYRGYTEAFF. As DNA, the CDR3 is TGTGCCAGCAGCCCTTTCTACAGGGGGTATACTGAAGCTTTCTTT.

This clonotype has just a few counts. The gene calls are TRBV19 and TRBJ2-7, with 9 bases lining up with TRBD1. The germline V gene encodes CDR1 LNHDA and CDR2 SQIVND (reference sequence). This CDR3 spans 15 amino acids. After removal of 3 bases from V and 6 bases from J, the junction contained 9 bases not matched to a gene. DNA of the CDR3: TGTGCCAGTAGTATCTACGGGACAGGGTTCAGCGAGCAGTACTTC. The encoded protein is CASSIYGTGFSEQYF.

This rearrangement joins TRBV2 to TRBJ2-5; possible D gene TRBD2, 5 bases. Germline-derived CDR1 and CDR2 are SNHLY and FYNNEI. This CDR3 contains 14 residues. V gave up 5 bases and J gave up 1 base, with 11 bases separating them. The CDR3 here is CASSTRSFQETQYF. The CDR3 DNA reads as TGTGCCAGCAGTACTAGATCGTTCCAAGAGACCCAGTACTTC.

This clonotype was picked up a small number of times. The chain is built from TRBV13 and TRBJ2-7; D is unclear. Deletions cut 8 bases from V and 2 bases from J, with 10 bases between. CDR3 length: 12 amino acids. The germline V gene has CDR1 PRHDT and CDR2 FYEKMQ (reference sequence). The DNA of the CDR3 is TGTGCCAGCTCCTCTGGCGCCTACGAGCAGTACTTC. Protein sequence: CASSSGAYEQYF.

The chain links TRBV12-3 or TRBV12-4 to TRBJ2-3; perhaps D is TRBD1 or TRBD2 (5 bases each). The CDR3 has 22 amino acids. Trimming took off 3 bases at V and 4 bases at J, with 35 bases between the two ends. As DNA, the CDR3 is TGTGCCAGCAGTTTTGTCATCGGGGCAGCACTACCTCTCTCAATGGTGGCAGATACGCAGTATTTT. Its translation: CASSFVIGAALPLSMVADTQYF.

This clonotype was found many times. The rearrangement joins TRBV12-3 or TRBV12-4 to TRBJ2-3; 7 positions agree with TRBD2. There are 16 residues in the CDR3. V gave up 6 bases and J gave up 0 bases; unmatched junction bases: 9. The CDR3 region is CASSPRTSGSTDTQYF. CDR3 nucleotide sequence: TGTGCCAGCAGCCCCCGGACTAGTGGAAGCACAGATACGCAGTATTTT.

This clonotype was counted between two and nine times. The chain joins TRBV29-1 to TRBJ2-5; TRBD1 matches 8 bases. The trim removed 6 bases at V and 6 bases at J, leaving 6 bases unmatched. Germline V gene sequence: CDR1 SQVTM, CDR2 ANQGSEA. The CDR3 totals 12 residues. CDR3 sequence: CSVRQGSQTQYF. CDR3 coding DNA: TGCAGCGTCAGACAGGGGAGTCAGACCCAGTACTTC.

This clonotype has more than one count but fewer than ten. V is TRBV2 and J is TRBJ2-5; possibly TRBD2 for D (7 bases). The CDR3 runs to 14 residues. From germline, CDR1 is SNHLY and CDR2 FYNNEI. Trimming took 4 bases from V and 5 from J, leaving 14 bases between them. CDR3 in DNA: TGTGCCAGCAGTGTTTTCGGGGGGCTGGAGACCCAGTACTTC. This sequence encodes CASSVFGGLETQYF.

A note on this clonotype: Being one base from a much bigger clone, this may be a read error. The V gene is TRBV5-8, the J gene TRBJ2-5; D is possibly TRBD1 (6 bases). This CDR3 contains 15 residues. Germline lookup yields CDR1 SGHTS and CDR2 YDEGEE. CDR3 in amino acids: CTSRLPGQLEETQYF. The CDR3 region has the DNA TGTACCAGCAGGCTACCTGGACAGCTCGAGGAGACCCAGTACTTC. The full variable domain, completed using reference TRBV5-8 and TRBJ2-5, is EAGVTQSPTHLIKTRGQQATLRCSPISGHTSVYWYQQALGLGLQFLLWYDEGEERNRGNFPPRFSGRQFPNYSSELNVNALELEDSALYLCTSRLPGQLEETQYFGPGTRLLVL.

The rearrangement uses TRBV7-2 and TRBJ2-2; maybe TRBD2 (5 bases). CDR1 is SGHTA, CDR2 FQGNSA, per germline. This CDR3 comprises 17 residues. Trimming pared 3 bases from V and 2 bases from J, leaving 16 bases between. CDR3 region: CASSFPRGSSNTGELFF. The CDR3 nucleotides read TGTGCCAGCAGCTTCCCCCGGGGTAGCAGTAACACCGGGGAGCTGTTTTTT.

In this sample, this clonotype turned up a few times. The chain combines TRBV2 with TRBJ2-3, with D unclear. This CDR3 contains 13 residues. Germline CDR1 is SNHLY and CDR2 is FYNNEI. V was pared by 4 bases and J by 9 bases, with 14 bases between. CDR3 nucleotide sequence: TGTGCCAGCAGTGCTATCGGGCAAGACACGCAGTATTTT. Protein: CASSAIGQDTQYF.

The rearrangement links TRBV4-1 to TRBJ2-3; D assignment may be TRBD1 or TRBD2 (5 bases each). CDR1 is MGHRA and CDR2 is YSYEKL in the germline V gene. CDR3 length: 16 amino acids. V lost 4 bases and J 0 bases, leaving 14 bases between the germline ends. In DNA form, the CDR3 reads TGCGCCAGCAGCCTAAGAGAGGGGCGGAGCACAGATACGCAGTATTTT. Amino acids: CASSLREGRSTDTQYF.

This clonotype has a handful of counts. The V call is TRBV2, the J call TRBJ2-3; 7 positions agree with TRBD1. Germline loops: CDR1 SNHLY, CDR2 FYNNEI. This CDR3 has 11 amino acids. The V segment lost 6 bases and the J segment 14 bases; nucleotides outside the gene matches: 8. The DNA for the CDR3 is TGTGCCAGCAGGGGGACAGCGGCGACGTATTTT. This translates into CASRGTAATYF.

There are a few counts of this clonotype. The chain uses TRBV6-5 and TRBJ1-5; D might be TRBD1 (5 bases). CDR3 length: 14 amino acids. The V end lost 6 bases, the J end lost 2 bases, and 11 bases lay between the germline ends. Germline V gene sequence: CDR1 MNHEY, CDR2 SVGAGI. The CDR3 bases are TGTGCCAGCAGGCCCACGGGGGGCAATCAGCCCCAGCATTTT. Protein sequence: CASRPTGGNQPQHF.

This clonotype was seen at least ten times. This chain uses TRBV7-9 with TRBJ2-2; TRBD1 is a possible D gene (6 bases). This CDR3 has 14 amino acids. Deletions cut 4 bases from V and 9 bases from J, with 15 bases between. Germline CDR1 SEHNR, CDR2 FQNEAQ (reference sequence). The CDR3 sequence is CASSWDKRPRELFF. CDR3 nucleotide sequence: TGTGCCAGCAGCTGGGACAAGCGTCCAAGGGAGCTGTTTTTT.

The chain has TRBV30 and TRBJ1-6, with TRBD1 matching 10 bases. This CDR3 contains 14 residues. V shed 8 bases, J shed 7 bases, and the junction held 8 bases outside the gene matches. Germline V lookup: CDR1 GTSNPN, CDR2 SVGIG (reference sequence). The CDR3 protein is CATEEGQGNSPLHF. DNA of the CDR3: TGTGCCACAGAAGAGGGACAGGGGAATTCACCCCTCCACTTT.

The V call is TRBV9, the J call TRBJ2-3; no clear D. The CDR3 is made up of 14 amino acids. Trimming shortened V by 0 bases and J by 1 base, and 6 bases separated the two germline ends. Looked up from germline, CDR1 is SGDLS and CDR2 is YYNGEE. The CDR3 region is CASSVEVGTDTQYF. The CDR3 nucleotides read TGTGCCAGCAGCGTAGAAGTAGGCACAGATACGCAGTATTTT.